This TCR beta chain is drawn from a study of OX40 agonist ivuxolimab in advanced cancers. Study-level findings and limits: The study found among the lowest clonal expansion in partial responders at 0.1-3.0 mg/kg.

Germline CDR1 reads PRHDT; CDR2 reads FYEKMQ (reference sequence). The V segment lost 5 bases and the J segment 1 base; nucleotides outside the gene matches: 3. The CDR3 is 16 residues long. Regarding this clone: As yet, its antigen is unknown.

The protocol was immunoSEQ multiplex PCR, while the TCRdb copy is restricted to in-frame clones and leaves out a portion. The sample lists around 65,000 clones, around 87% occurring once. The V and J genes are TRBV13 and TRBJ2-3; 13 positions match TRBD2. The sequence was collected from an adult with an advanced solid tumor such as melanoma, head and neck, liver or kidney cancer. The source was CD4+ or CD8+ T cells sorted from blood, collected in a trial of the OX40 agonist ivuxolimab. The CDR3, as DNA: TGTGCCAGCAGCCCGGGACTAGCGGGACGCACAGATACGCAGTATTTT. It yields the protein CASSPGLAGRTDTQYF.